This TCR beta chain was captured in a study of T cell responses to AZD1222 COVID-19 vaccine. Whole-study results and caveats: Spike-specific TCR breadth and depth went up after people got two AZD1222 doses. No day 14 peak samples; only post-peak repertoires were characterized. At baseline, just five or six AZD1222 recipients tested seropositive.

This CDR3 has 13 residues. V gave up 4 bases and J gave up 4 bases, with 11 bases separating them. The germline V gene has CDR1 SEHNR and CDR2 FQNEAQ (reference sequence). Clones were sequenced by immunoSEQ multiplex PCR, and TCRdb holds only the in-frame ones, with some missing. The sample records 150,000 to 200,000 clones, approximately 90% being singletons. This clone has a handful of counts. Antigen: not known. This chain connects TRBV7-9 to TRBJ2-7; unclear D gene. The sample here was peripheral blood, taken 28 days after the second dose of the MenACWY control vaccine. The clonotype originates from an adult who received the MenACWY meningococcal vaccine as a control. CDR3 in DNA: TGTGCCAGCAGCTACGCTACGGTATACGAGCAGTACTTC. Its protein is CASSYATVYEQYF.